Each of the 4 T cell receptor beta chains below was sequenced from the same sample in a study of identifying expanded T cells in peripheral blood. The table came from immunoSEQ multiplex PCR; TCRdb's copy has only in-frame clones and leaves some out. Of around 60,000 clones in the sample, about 85% are singletons; the top ten hold more than 15%. Source material: blood. The receptors here all came from a person aged 18-70 years in good health.

Only a few counts were recorded for this clone. This chain joins TRBV6-5 and TRBJ1-4, with D possibly matching TRBD1 (5 bases). The CDR3 consists of 15 residues. Trimming removed 5 bases at V and 4 bases at J, with 14 bases between. Germline V lookup: CDR1 MNHEY, CDR2 SVGAGI. DNA of the CDR3: TGTGCCAGCAGTCCTAGCCATGGGGGTAATGAAAAACTGTTTTTT. Protein product: CASSPSHGGNEKLFF.

This clone was counted between two and nine times. V and J are TRBV7-9 and TRBJ1-1, with D maybe TRBD1 (6 bases). CDR1 SEHNR and CDR2 FQNEAQ come from the germline V gene (reference sequence). Deletions cut 6 bases from V and 6 bases from J, with 17 bases between. There are 14 residues in the CDR3. The CDR3 region has the DNA TGTGCCAGCAGACGGAACACAGGGCAGGCTGAAGCTTTCTTT. Its translation is CASRRNTGQAEAFF.

A few counts support this clone. The V call is TRBV18, the J call TRBJ1-6; 12 bases align to TRBD1. V dropped 4 bases and J dropped 6; count of bases not matched to a gene: 4. Germline values: CDR1 KGHSH, CDR2 LQKENI. The CDR3 totals 16 residues. As DNA, the CDR3 is TGTGCCAGCTCACTAGGGACAGGGGGCTCTAATTCACCCCTCCACTTT. It yields the protein CASSLGTGGSNSPLHF.

The chain is built from TRBV11-3 and TRBJ2-3, with TRBD2 matching 16 bases. The CDR3 length is 16 residues. V trimming: 4 bases; J trimming: 5 bases; junction bases outside the gene matches: 3. From germline, CDR1 is SGHNT and CDR2 YENEEA. The CDR3 sequence is CASSSGLAGGQDTQYF. The CDR3 DNA reads as TGTGCCAGCAGCTCGGGACTAGCGGGAGGGCAAGATACGCAGTATTTT.